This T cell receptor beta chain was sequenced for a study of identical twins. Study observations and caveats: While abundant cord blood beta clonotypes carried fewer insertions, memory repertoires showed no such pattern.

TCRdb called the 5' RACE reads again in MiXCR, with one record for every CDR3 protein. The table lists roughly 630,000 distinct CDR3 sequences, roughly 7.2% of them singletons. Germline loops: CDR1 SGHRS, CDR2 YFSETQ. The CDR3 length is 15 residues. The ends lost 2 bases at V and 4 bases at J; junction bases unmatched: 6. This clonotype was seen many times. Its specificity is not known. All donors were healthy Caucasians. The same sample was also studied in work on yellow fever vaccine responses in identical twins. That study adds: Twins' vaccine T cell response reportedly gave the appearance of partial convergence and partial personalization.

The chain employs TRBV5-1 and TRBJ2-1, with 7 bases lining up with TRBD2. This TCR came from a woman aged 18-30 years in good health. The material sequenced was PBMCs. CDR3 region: CASSFRRERYNEQFF. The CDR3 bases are TGCGCCAGCAGCTTTAGGCGGGAGAGGTACAATGAGCAGTTCTTC.